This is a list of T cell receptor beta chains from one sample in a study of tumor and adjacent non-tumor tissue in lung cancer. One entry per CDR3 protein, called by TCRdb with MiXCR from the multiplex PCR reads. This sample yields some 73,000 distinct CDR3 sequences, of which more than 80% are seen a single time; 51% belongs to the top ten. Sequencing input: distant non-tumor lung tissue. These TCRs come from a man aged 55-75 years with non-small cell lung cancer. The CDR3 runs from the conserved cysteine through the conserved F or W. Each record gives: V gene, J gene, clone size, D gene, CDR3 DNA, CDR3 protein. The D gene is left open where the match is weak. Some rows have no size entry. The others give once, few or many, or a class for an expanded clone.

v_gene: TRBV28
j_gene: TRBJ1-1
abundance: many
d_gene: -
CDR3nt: TGTGCCAGCAGTTTTGGGAGGGCGGCTGAAGCTTTCTTT
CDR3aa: CASSFGRAAEAFF

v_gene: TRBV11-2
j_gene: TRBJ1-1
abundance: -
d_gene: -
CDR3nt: TGTGCCAGCAGCTTCGGTCAGGAGAACACGGAAGCTTTCTTT
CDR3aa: CASSFGQENTEAFF

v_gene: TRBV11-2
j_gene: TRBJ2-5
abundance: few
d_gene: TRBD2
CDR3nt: TGTGCCAGCAGCTCCGCAATGGGGGGGTCAAAGGAGATCCAGTACTTC
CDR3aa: CASSSAMGGSKEIQYF

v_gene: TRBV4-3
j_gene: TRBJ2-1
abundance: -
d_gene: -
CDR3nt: TGCGCCGGCTGCCAAGATCAGGGACGGGATGAGCAGTCCTTC
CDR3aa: CAGCQDQGRDEQSF

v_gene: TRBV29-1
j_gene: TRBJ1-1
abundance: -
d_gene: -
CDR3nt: TGCAGCGCCGCCTTGGGAGGTGCCACTGAAGCTTTCTTT
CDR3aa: CSAALGGATEAFF

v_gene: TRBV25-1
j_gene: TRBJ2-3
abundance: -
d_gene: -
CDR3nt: TGTGCCAGCAGTGAATATAGAGGGCGGGGCACAGATATGCAGTATTTT
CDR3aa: CASSEYRGRGTDMQYF

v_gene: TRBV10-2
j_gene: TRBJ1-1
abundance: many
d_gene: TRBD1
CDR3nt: TGCGCCAGCAGTGCCGAGACAGGGGGAAAGGGAGAAGCTTTCTTT
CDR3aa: CASSAETGGKGEAFF

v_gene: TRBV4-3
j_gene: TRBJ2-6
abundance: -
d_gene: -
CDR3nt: TGCGCCAGCAGCCAAGGGGCGGTGTTTGGGGCCAACGTCTTGACTTTC
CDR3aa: CASSQGAVFGANVLTF

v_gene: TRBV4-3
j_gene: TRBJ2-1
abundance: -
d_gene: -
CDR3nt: TGCGCCAGCAGTCAAGATTTAGGGAACGATGAGCAGTTGTTC
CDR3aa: CASSQDLGNDEQLF

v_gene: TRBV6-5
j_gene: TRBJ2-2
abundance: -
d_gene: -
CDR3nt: TGTGCCAGCAATTACGCCCGAGATCCAAACACCGGGGAGCTGTTTTTT
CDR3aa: CASNYARDPNTGELFF

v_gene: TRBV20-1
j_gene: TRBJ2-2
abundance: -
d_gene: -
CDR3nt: TGCAGTGCTGGAGCAGGGACCCTTTGGGGTGGGGATCTGTTTTTT
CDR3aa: CSAGAGTLWGGDLFF

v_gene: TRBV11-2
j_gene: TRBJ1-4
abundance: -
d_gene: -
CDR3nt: TGTGCCAGCAGCTTTCAGACAGGACGTAATGAAAAACTGTTTTTT
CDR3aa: CASSFQTGRNEKLFF

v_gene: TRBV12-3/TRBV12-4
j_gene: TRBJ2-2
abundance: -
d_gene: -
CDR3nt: TGTTCCAGCAGTTCCGGGCGAGGCTCCGGGGAGATGTTTTTT
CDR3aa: CSSSSGRGSGEMFF

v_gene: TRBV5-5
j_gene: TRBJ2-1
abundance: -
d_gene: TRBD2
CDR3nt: TGTGCCAGCAGCTTGGGACTAGCGGGGACCAATGAGCAGTTCTTC
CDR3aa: CASSLGLAGTNEQFF

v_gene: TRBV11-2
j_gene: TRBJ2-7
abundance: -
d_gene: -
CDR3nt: TGTGCCAGCAGCGTACTGCATAGCCCCTACGAGCAGTACTTC
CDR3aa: CASSVLHSPYEQYF

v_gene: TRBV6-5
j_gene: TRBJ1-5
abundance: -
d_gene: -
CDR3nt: TGTGCCAGCAGTTACAATGGACAGTGTAGTCATCCCCAGCATTTT
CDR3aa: CASSYNGQCSHPQHF

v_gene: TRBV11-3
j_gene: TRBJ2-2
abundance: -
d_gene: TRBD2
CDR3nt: TGTGCCAGCAGCTCTCGGGGAGCGGGAAGATACAGAGCCGAGGAGCTGTTTTTT
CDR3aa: CASSSRGAGRYRAEELFF

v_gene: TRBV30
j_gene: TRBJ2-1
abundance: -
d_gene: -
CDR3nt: TGTGCCTGGAGTGCCGCTAGCGATTACAATGAGCAGTTCTTC
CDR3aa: CAWSAASDYNEQFF

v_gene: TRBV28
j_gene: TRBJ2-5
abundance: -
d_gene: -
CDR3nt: TGTACCAACACCCCACAGGGAGAAGAGACCCAGTACTTC
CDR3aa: CTNTPQGEETQYF

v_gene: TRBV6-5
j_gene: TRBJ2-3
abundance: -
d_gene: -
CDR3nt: TGTGTCATCAGCGCAGGCACAGATACCCAGTATTTT
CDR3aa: CVISAGTDTQYF

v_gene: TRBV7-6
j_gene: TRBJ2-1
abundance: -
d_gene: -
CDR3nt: TGTGCCAGCAGCTTAGGCCTAGCCGTGGGGCCTGAGCAGTTCTTC
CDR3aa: CASSLGLAVGPEQFF

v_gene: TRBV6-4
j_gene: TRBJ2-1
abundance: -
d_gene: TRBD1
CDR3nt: TGTGCCTGCGGAGTAAGGACAGGGAGCTATGAGCAGTTCTTC
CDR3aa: CACGVRTGSYEQFF

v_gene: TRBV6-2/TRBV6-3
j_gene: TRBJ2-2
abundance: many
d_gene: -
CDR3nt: TGTGCCACCGCCCGGGGAGAGACCACCGGGGAGCTGTTTTTT
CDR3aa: CATARGETTGELFF

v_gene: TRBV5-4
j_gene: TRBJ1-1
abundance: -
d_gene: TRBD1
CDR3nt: TGTGCGAGCAGCGCCTGTCGACAGGGACGAGGCGACACTGAAGCTTGCTTT
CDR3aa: CASSACRQGRGDTEACF

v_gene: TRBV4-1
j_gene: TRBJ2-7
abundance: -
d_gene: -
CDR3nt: TGCGCCAGCAGTCAAGGCGCAGGGAGACACGAGCAATACTTC
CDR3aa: CASSQGAGRHEQYF

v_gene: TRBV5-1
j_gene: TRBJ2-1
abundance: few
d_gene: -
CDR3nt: TGCGCCAGCAGCTTAGACGCGGGCTACAATGAGCAGTTCTTC
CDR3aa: CASSLDAGYNEQFF

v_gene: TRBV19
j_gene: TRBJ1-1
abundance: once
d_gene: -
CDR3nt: TGTGCCAGTAGTATAGCACGGAGCGTCCCGAACACTGAAGCTTTCTTT
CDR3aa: CASSIARSVPNTEAFF

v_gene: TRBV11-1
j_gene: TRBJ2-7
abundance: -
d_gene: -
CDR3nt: TGTGCCAGCAGCGTGGACAGTGCATCCTACGACCAGTACTTC
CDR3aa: CASSVDSASYDQYF

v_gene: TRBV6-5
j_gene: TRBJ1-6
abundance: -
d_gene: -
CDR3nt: TGTGCCAGCAGTTACTCGCCGGGAGAGAAGGTCCTCCACTTT
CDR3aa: CASSYSPGEKVLHF